The rows below give T cell receptor beta chains drawn from one sample of a study of blood T cell repertoires in COVID-19. TCRdb keeps only in-frame clones here, not all; method: immunoSEQ multiplex PCR. The data show under 15,000 clones, roughly 88% seen once. The sequenced material came from peripheral blood. These receptors came from a human donor in a cohort sampled during active COVID-19. Each CDR3 is given with its conserved first and last residue. The D gene is left open where the match is weak. Clone size is not always given. Where it is, it says once, few, many or a class for expanded clones.

>once|TRBV5-5|TRBJ2-7|TRBD2
TGTGCCAGCAGCTTGGAGGGACTAGAAGGAAACGAGCAGTACTTC
CASSLEGLEGNEQYF
>few|TRBV7-2|TRBJ2-2|TRBD2
TGTGCCAGCAGCTCGCGCGGGGGGGTGAACACCGGGGAGCTGTTTTTT
CASSSRGGVNTGELFF
>-|TRBV6-2/TRBV6-3|TRBJ1-1|TRBD1
TGTGCCAGCAGTCACGACAGGGAGAACACTGAAGCTTTCTTT
CASSHDRENTEAFF
>once|TRBV19|TRBJ1-1|TRBD1
TGTGCCAGTAGGTCCGCCGGGACAGGTATAACTGAAGCTTTCTTT
CASRSAGTGITEAFF
>-|TRBV19|TRBJ1-2|-
TGTGCCAGTAGTACACGACACACGGCTAACTATGGCTACACCTTC
CASSTRHTANYGYTF
>-|TRBV5-4|TRBJ1-2|-
TGTGCCAGCAGCCGGGGGGCTGGCTACACCTTC
CASSRGAGYTF
>-|TRBV5-1|TRBJ2-7|-
TGCGCCAGCAGCTTGGCCGGACCGGGGTCCTCGAGCTCCTACGAGCAGTACTTC
CASSLAGPGSSSSYEQYF
>-|TRBV12-3/TRBV12-4|TRBJ2-7|-
TGTGCCAGCAGTACCGGAGCCTACGAGCAGTACTTC
CASSTGAYEQYF
>-|TRBV7-2|TRBJ1-2|-
TGTGCCAGCAGCTTGACGGACAGTCTCGATCGGGGCTACACCTTC
CASSLTDSLDRGYTF
>-|TRBV6-5|TRBJ2-5|TRBD2
TGTGCCAGCAGTTTACTAGCGGGGGAAGAGACCCAGTACTTC
CASSLLAGEETQYF
>once|TRBV5-3|TRBJ2-1|TRBD2
TGTGCCAGAATCCTTCCGGGACTAGCGAGCAATGAGCAGTTCTTC
CARILPGLASNEQFF
>once|TRBV2|TRBJ1-1|-
TGTGCCAGCAGCAAACTGACAGACGAAGCTTTCTTT
CASSKLTDEAFF
>few|TRBV6-2/TRBV6-3|TRBJ2-7|TRBD1
TGTGCCAGCAGTCCCCCCGGGACAGCCTACGAGCAGTACTTC
CASSPPGTAYEQYF
>few|TRBV7-6|TRBJ2-3|TRBD1
TGTGCCAGCAGCTTTACAGGGGTTACGCAGTATTTT
CASSFTGVTQYF
>-|TRBV27|TRBJ2-7|-
TGTGCCAGCAGTTTGGGACAAGAGCAGTACTTC
CASSLGQEQYF
>-|TRBV4-1|TRBJ2-7|-
TGCGCCAGCAGCCTTCCTGGAGGGGTCGAGCAGTACTTC
CASSLPGGVEQYF
>-|TRBV5-1|TRBJ2-5|TRBD1
TGCGCCAGCAGCATGGGACAGAAAGAGACCCAGTACTTC
CASSMGQKETQYF
>-|TRBV7-9|TRBJ1-2|TRBD1
TGTGCCAGCAGCTCGGGACAGAACTATGGCTACACCTTC
CASSSGQNYGYTF
>-|TRBV27|TRBJ1-5|-
TGTGCCAGCAGTTTATCAAGGCCGTTGGGGCCTGATCAGCCCCAGCATTTT
CASSLSRPLGPDQPQHF
>once|TRBV7-8|TRBJ2-7|TRBD2
TGTGCCAGCAGCTTAGTGGGGACTAGCGGGAGGGTTGCCTACGAGCAGTACTTC
CASSLVGTSGRVAYEQYF
>-|TRBV7-6|TRBJ2-3|TRBD1
TGTGCCAGCAGCTTACCTCGGACAGGGTCAGATACGCAGTATTTT
CASSLPRTGSDTQYF
>few|TRBV7-2|TRBJ1-6|-
TGTGCCAGCAGCCAAGGGGCTTCACCCCTCCACTTT
CASSQGASPLHF
>-|TRBV4-3|TRBJ2-1|TRBD2
TGCGCCAGCAGCCAAGAACTAGCGGGGGGCGGTCTCGGACTCGGTGAGCAGTTCTTC
CASSQELAGGGLGLGEQFF
>once|TRBV10-1|TRBJ2-1|TRBD2
TGCGCCAGCAGTCCTACTAGCGGGGGGGCCAATGAGCAGTTCTTC
CASSPTSGGANEQFF
>once|TRBV9|TRBJ2-2|TRBD1
TGTGCCAGCAGCACCCGACAGGGGGGAACCGGGGAGCTGTTTTTT
CASSTRQGGTGELFF
>-|TRBV4-1|TRBJ2-2|TRBD1
TGCGCCAGCAGCACAGGGGTGGGGGAGCTGTTTTTT
CASSTGVGELFF
>-|TRBV7-2|TRBJ2-1|TRBD2
TGTGCCAGCAGCTCCGAAGCGGGGTTCTACAATGAGCAGTTCTTC
CASSSEAGFYNEQFF
>-|TRBV28|TRBJ1-1|-
TGTGCCGGCAGAGGGGGGGGAACTGAAGCTTTCTTT
CAGRGGGTEAFF
>-|TRBV7-9|TRBJ2-5|TRBD1
TGTGCCAGCAGCCGACAGGGTACCAGCCAAGAGACCCAGTACTTC
CASSRQGTSQETQYF
>-|TRBV9|TRBJ2-1|TRBD2
TGTGCCAGCAGCCCCGATCCCTGGTGGACTAGCGGAAACAATGAGCAGTTCTTC
CASSPDPWWTSGNNEQFF
>-|TRBV6-6|TRBJ2-3|-
TGTGCCAGCAGTTACCCCACTAGCACAGATACGCAGTATTTT
CASSYPTSTDTQYF
>-|TRBV29-1|TRBJ1-2|-
TGCAGCGTTGAGGAACAGGCGAGTGGCTACACCTTC
CSVEEQASGYTF
>-|TRBV4-3|TRBJ2-3|TRBD1
TGCGCCAGCAGCCAAGAGGGGACAGGGGGAACGGATACGCAGTATTTT
CASSQEGTGGTDTQYF
>-|TRBV7-8|TRBJ2-1|-
TGTGCCAGCAGCGGAAGGGCGGGGTCCTTCAATGAGCAGTTCTTC
CASSGRAGSFNEQFF
>-|TRBV12-3/TRBV12-4|TRBJ2-7|TRBD1
TGTGCCAGCAGAAGTGACAGGGGACAGAAGTACTTC
CASRSDRGQKYF
>-|TRBV12-5|TRBJ2-2|TRBD1
TGTGCTAGTGGTCCTGACAGGGTCATGCGCACCGGGGAGCTGTTTTTT
CASGPDRVMRTGELFF
>-|TRBV5-6|TRBJ2-3|TRBD2
TGTGCCAGCATAGCGGGGGGGCCAAGGGATACGCAGTATTTT
CASIAGGPRDTQYF
>-|TRBV13|TRBJ1-6|-
TGTGCCAGCAGCACGGACAGTAATTCACCCCTCCACTTT
CASSTDSNSPLHF
>-|TRBV2|TRBJ1-5|-
TGTGCCAGCAGTGACCCCAGGGTGGTAGGCAATCAGCCCCAGCATTTT
CASSDPRVVGNQPQHF
>-|TRBV27|TRBJ1-1|TRBD1
TGTGCCAGCAGTTCATGGACAGGGGTCACTGAAGCTTTCTTT
CASSSWTGVTEAFF
>-|TRBV7-6|TRBJ2-6|TRBD1
TGTGCCAGCAGCTTAGTACAGGGGAATTCCTTTATTAGCTCTGGGGCCAACGTCCTGACTTTC
CASSLVQGNSFISSGANVLTF
>-|TRBV6-2/TRBV6-3|TRBJ1-1|-
TGTGCCAGCAGTGGGCCCGAGTCTGAAGCTTTCTTT
CASSGPESEAFF
>few|TRBV11-2|TRBJ1-2|-
TGTGCCAGCAGGGGGGAAGGGACTGGTTCCTACACCTTC
CASRGEGTGSYTF
>-|TRBV2|TRBJ1-1|-
TGTGCCAGACATTATCAGGGCAGGAACACTGAAGCTTTCTTT
CARHYQGRNTEAFF